Reported below is one T cell receptor beta chain. This clonotype was seen a few times. This clone's antigen is unknown. No base quality values were provided; no much bigger clone lies one nucleotide off. Library preparation employed multiplex PCR. The sequencer listed for this sample is Illumina HiSeq 4000. TCR beta libraries were built with iRepertoire HTBI primers and Arm-PCR amplification of CDR3 regions. PCR products were gel purified before sequencing. The original methods were these. Gene usage analysis of CDR3 amino acid clonotypes relied on the approximately 68 TRBV and around 13 TRBJ segments identified across samples. COPE and FqMerger were used to merge filtered high-quality paired reads into contigs. BLAST was used to align contigs to IMGT TRBV, TRBD and TRBJ reference genes, with CDR3 defined following IMGT. Any clonotype with a frequency above 0.1% was counted as a highly expanded clone. Shannon entropy was used to measure repertoire diversity, and the Gini coefficient was used to measure V-J evenness. Clonotypes shared by more than one individual were considered public. The public reads were run again by TCRdb, first through fastp at Q25 and then through MiXCR, and only productive beta chains were kept. A single entry per CDR3 protein holds the most common genes and DNA from its merged rows. These V and J calls are TCRdb output, not the study's own analysis. The sample records around 500,000 distinct CDR3 sequences, 20% of which are singletons. The ten largest clones take up 6.5% to 10% of the sample.

In the paper's terms, the time point label means: persistent/refractory GD, antithyroid drugs over 5 years with positive TRAb. RNA was extracted from PBMCs in TRIzol for both TCR sequencing and RNA sequencing. The diagnosis of Graves' disease followed American Thyroid Association guidelines. Patients were recruited from an endocrinology department in Xi'an, China. Each patient gave about 10 milliliters of peripheral blood, collected in an EDTA anticoagulant tube. Ficoll Paque Plus density gradient separation was used to isolate PBMCs, and no additional T cell sorting was done. RNA quality was checked with an Agilent 2100 Bioanalyzer and agarose gel, and concentration with a NanoDrop 2000. From the cysteine up to the phenylalanine, the CDR3 has a length of 11 residues. Just the 33-base CDR3 DNA is kept, in frame starting at base 1. The germline V gene yields SQVTM for CDR1 and ANQGSEA for CDR2. Trimming costs V 3 bases and J 8 bases, and their ends lie 10 bases apart.

This specimen comes from a study of regulatory T cells in long-lasting Graves disease (dated by TCRdb to 2020 to 2023). Regarding the study in general: To count as having persistent Graves' disease, a patient had to have received antithyroid drug treatment for over 5 years with TSH receptor autoantibodies remaining persistently positive. This study used TCR sequencing and RNA sequencing of peripheral blood to compare persistent Graves' disease patients against newly diagnosed Graves' disease patients. The study took place in China and was registered as a clinical trial. A total of about 35 samples underwent TCR sequencing, from about 13 patients with persistent Graves' disease and 20 or so patients with newly diagnosed Graves' disease. On average, persistent Graves' disease patients in the clinical cohort had been on antithyroid drugs for around ten years. Overall study results and their limits: As a limitation, the authors acknowledged that the small sample size may reduce accuracy. Because the primary lesion, thyroid tissue, could not be accessed, the study looked at peripheral blood alone. A larger number of public clonotypes was shared among persistent patients (around 3,000) than among newly diagnosed patients (around 870). Only the TCR beta chain was sequenced and analyzed. Persistent Graves' disease patients showed lower TCR Shannon entropy and fewer highly expanded clones than newly diagnosed patients, suggesting clonal expansion. TRBV28, TRBJ1-2 and TRBJ2-5 were preferentially used in persistent disease, while TRBV20-1 and TRBJ2-1 were favored in newly diagnosed disease.

Here the chain combines TRBV29-1 and TRBJ1-1, with no confidently assigned D gene. This material consisted of peripheral blood mononuclear cells (PBMCs), taken when the disease was refractory, from a patient treated with antithyroid drugs. The receptor's source is a female donor with Graves disease. In nucleotide form, the sequence is TGCAGCGTTGACCTTATCGGCGAAGCTTTCTTT. Translation gives CSVDLIGEAFF.